What follows are 26 T cell receptor beta chains derived from one specimen sequenced in a study of cytomegalovirus exposure and HLA in healthy donors. The PCR had 60 Vbeta and 13 Jbeta primers. The assay was immunoSEQ multiplex PCR, and TCRdb's table has in-frame clones only and misses some. This table holds roughly 170,000 clones, roughly 80% found once. What was sequenced was PBMCs. The receptor source for this set is a boy aged 5-17 years in good health and CMV-seronegative.

This clone was detected only a few times. The rearrangement joins TRBV30 to TRBJ2-7, with 7 bases aligning to TRBD2. The germline V gene encodes CDR1 GTSNPN and CDR2 SVGIG (reference sequence). Trimming took 3 bases from V and 3 from J; bases not matched to a gene: 2. The CDR3 runs 12 residues. The CDR3 DNA follows: TGTGCCTGGAGCGCGGGGGACTACGAGCAGTACTTC. This sequence encodes CAWSAGDYEQYF.

This clone appeared a single time. This sequence joins TRBV5-1 and TRBJ2-7; 8 bases align to TRBD1. Looked up from germline, CDR1 is SGHRS and CDR2 is YFSETQ. CDR3 length equals 12 residues. V gave up 3 bases and J gave up 8 bases; unmatched junction bases: 4. The CDR3 nucleotides are TGCGCCAGCAGCTCGGACAGGGAAAAGCAGTACTTC. It yields the protein CASSSDREKQYF.

V is TRBV12-5 and J is TRBJ1-1; 7 bases line up with TRBD1. Germline-derived CDR1 and CDR2 are LGHNT and FRNRAP. The junction had 7 bases not matched to a gene; V was cut back by 4 bases and J by 8 bases. The CDR3 covers 13 residues. The CDR3 loop reads CASGSPDREEAFF. CDR3 nucleotides: TGTGCTAGTGGTTCCCCCGACAGGGAAGAAGCTTTCTTT.

The chain uses TRBV19 and TRBJ2-5, with 7 bases fitting TRBD1. The last part of the DNA fits TRBJ2-7 better; the J call may be wrong. CDR3 length: 13 amino acids. Germline values: CDR1 LNHDA, CDR2 SQIVND (reference sequence). CDR3 loop: CASSRGSTYEQYF. Written as DNA, the CDR3 is TGTGCCAGCTCCAGGGGGTCCACCTACGAGCAGTACTTC.

This chain uses TRBV29-1 with TRBJ2-7; the match to TRBD1 covers 9 bases. The germline V gene has CDR1 SQVTM and CDR2 ANQGSEA. This CDR3 is built from 13 residues. Trimming at V came to 6 bases and at J to 6 bases, leaving 9 bases not matched to a gene. In DNA form, the CDR3 reads TGCAGCGTGTCGACAGGGGGTTTAGGCGAGCAGTACTTC. Translating gives CSVSTGGLGEQYF.

A few counts support this clone. V usage is TRBV27 and J usage is TRBJ1-3; D is unresolved. The CDR3 contains 13 residues. The V gene lost 4 bases and the J gene lost 3 bases, with 7 bases spanning the gap. Looked up from germline, CDR1 is MNHEY and CDR2 is SMNVEV (reference sequence). CDR3 sequence: CASSSLGGNTIYF. The CDR3 nucleotides read TGTGCCAGCAGTTCTCTCGGTGGAAACACCATATATTTT.

This clone appeared a single time. The chain is built from TRBV15 and TRBJ1-1; perhaps TRBD1 as D (6 bases). V gave up 5 bases and J gave up 3 bases, with 13 bases separating them. Germline V gene sequence: CDR1 LNHNV, CDR2 YYDKDF (reference sequence). The CDR3 is made up of 14 amino acids. The CDR3 loop reads CATSPQEGDTEAFF. The CDR3 DNA sequence: TGTGCCACCAGCCCCCAAGAGGGGGACACTGAAGCTTTCTTT.

The V call is TRBV2, the J call TRBJ2-7; 8 bases fit TRBD2. Germline V gene lookup returns CDR1 SNHLY and CDR2 FYNNEI. The length of the CDR3 is 14 residues. The J segment lost 2 bases and the V segment lost 3 bases, leaving 3 bases of the junction unmatched. The CDR3 DNA reads as TGTGCCAGCAGTGAGCTAGCGGGCACCTACGAGCAGTACTTC. Protein sequence: CASSELAGTYEQYF.

The chain links TRBV4-1 to TRBJ2-7, with TRBD1 matching over 8 bases. The CDR3 loop spans 15 amino acids. Germline CDR1 is MGHRA and CDR2 is YSYEKL. J gave up 3 bases and V 1 base, and 5 bases lay outside the gene matches. The CDR3 is CASSQVFGQGYEQYF. The CDR3 DNA is TGCGCCAGCAGCCAAGTTTTTGGACAGGGCTACGAGCAGTACTTC.

The chain carries TRBV2 and TRBJ2-5; D is unclear. CDR3 length: 11 amino acids. Germline V gives CDR1 SNHLY, CDR2 FYNNEI. V gave up 4 bases and J gave up 5 bases, with 5 bases separating them. The CDR3 loop is CASSVRETQYF. The CDR3, as DNA: TGTGCCAGCAGTGTACGGGAGACCCAGTACTTC. Full variable domain (outside the CDR3, taken from reference TRBV2 and TRBJ2-5): EPEVTQTPSHQVTQMGQEVILRCVPISNHLYFYWYRQILGQKVEFLVSFYNNEISEKSEIFDDQFSVERPDGSNFTLKIRSTKLEDSAMYFCASSVRETQYFGPGTRLLVL.

This chain links TRBV2 with TRBJ1-1; 7 bases align to TRBD1. Germline CDR1 SNHLY, CDR2 FYNNEI. The CDR3 is 13 amino acids. J gave up 3 bases and V 5 bases, and 3 bases lay outside the gene matches. The CDR3 loop reads CASSFTGDTEAFF. The CDR3, as DNA: TGTGCCAGCAGTTTTACAGGGGACACTGAAGCTTTCTTT.

The chain carries TRBV18 and TRBJ2-3; 12 bases are a match to TRBD2. Germline V CDR1 and CDR2: KGHSH, LQKENI. Trimming at V came to 1 base and at J to 3 bases, leaving 8 bases not matched to a gene. There are 18 residues in the CDR3. The CDR3 loop reads CASSPLASGGAMTDTQYF. As DNA, the CDR3 is TGTGCCAGCTCACCACTGGCTAGCGGGGGGGCCATGACAGATACGCAGTATTTT.

The chain joins TRBV4-3 to TRBJ1-2; TRBD1 might be the D (5 bases). This CDR3 contains 17 residues. V was shortened by 2 bases and J by 3 bases, with 19 bases between the two germline ends. Germline values: CDR1 LGHNA, CDR2 YSLEER. The chain's CDR3 is CASSQYSGGGGDYGYTF. Written as DNA, the CDR3 is TGCGCCAGCAGCCAATATTCCGGGGGTGGGGGAGACTATGGCTACACCTTC.

The rearrangement joins TRBV11-2 to TRBJ2-3, with TRBD2 matching over 9 bases. The CDR3 length is 15 residues. CDR1 is SGHAT, CDR2 FQNNGV, per germline. V shed 1 base and J 5 bases; nucleotides not matched to a gene: 4. DNA for the CDR3: TGTGCCAGCAGCTTAGGCGGGAGGGCCGGAGATACGCAGTATTTT. Encoded protein: CASSLGGRAGDTQYF.

The chain uses TRBV11-2 and TRBJ2-3; D may be TRBD2 (6 bases). CDR1 and CDR2 (germline): SGHAT, FQNNGV. CDR3 length: 15 residues. Trimming removed 3 bases at V and 1 base at J, with 11 bases between. In DNA form, the CDR3 reads TGTGCCAGCAGCTTTTGGGGGGTGGGCACAGATACGCAGTATTTT. Amino acids: CASSFWGVGTDTQYF.

The chain carries TRBV7-9 and TRBJ2-3; D unclear. The germline V gene has CDR1 SEHNR and CDR2 FQNEAQ (reference sequence). The V and J ends lost 0 bases and 1 base respectively, with 8 bases between them. CDR3 length: 15 residues. The CDR3 DNA reads TGTGCCAGCAGCTTAGCGCGGCCCGGCACAGATACGCAGTATTTT. It specifies CASSLARPGTDTQYF.

The chain carries TRBV6-1 and TRBJ2-5; TRBD1 agrees at 10 bases. Gene TRBJ2-7 matches the end of the DNA better, so the J call may be wrong. This CDR3 has 16 amino acids. The germline V gene has CDR1 MNHNS and CDR2 SASEGT. The CDR3 region has the DNA TGTGCCAGCAGTGTACCGACAGGGGGCATGTCCTACGAGCAGTACTTC. It yields the protein CASSVPTGGMSYEQYF.

The CDR3 region is CASSPGTSAYNEQFF. The CDR3 region has the DNA TGTGCCAGCAGCCCAGGGACTAGCGCCTACAATGAGCAGTTCTTC. The gene calls are TRBV7-9 and TRBJ2-1; TRBD2 matches at 10 bases. The V segment lost 5 bases and the J segment 2 bases; nucleotides outside the gene matches: 3. The germline CDR1 and CDR2 sequences are SEHNR and FQNEAQ (reference sequence). The CDR3 runs to 15 residues. Together with reference TRBV7-9 and TRBJ2-1, the CDR3 gives the full variable domain: DTGVSQNPRHKITKRGQNVTFRCDPISEHNRLYWYRQTLGQGPEFLTYFQNEAQLEKSRLLSDRFSAERPKGSFSTLEIQRTEQGDSAMYLCASSPGTSAYNEQFFGPGTRLTVL.

The rearrangement uses TRBV5-8 and TRBJ1-4, with a possible D match to TRBD1 (6 bases). V lost 3 bases, J lost 7 bases, and 19 bases lay in between. The CDR3 runs 16 residues. The germline CDR1 and CDR2 sequences are SGHTS and YDEGEE. CDR3 DNA: TGTGCCAGCAGCTACTCATTCGGACAGAAACCTGAAAAACTGTTTTTT. Protein: CASSYSFGQKPEKLFF.

This clone appeared many times. This chain uses TRBV5-1 with TRBJ2-7; maybe TRBD2 (6 bases). The CDR3 has 14 residues. The germline CDR1 and CDR2 sequences are SGHRS and YFSETQ. Trimming removed 2 bases from V and 4 bases from J, with 13 bases in between. CDR3 nucleotides: TGCGCCAGCAGCTTTTTGGGGGGTACATACGAGCAGTACTTC. Its translation: CASSFLGGTYEQYF.

V usage is TRBV9 and J usage is TRBJ1-5, with 8 nucleotides matching TRBD1. CDR1 SGDLS and CDR2 YYNGEE come from the germline V gene. This CDR3 is built from 15 residues. V was pared by 9 bases and J by 1 base, with 9 bases of the junction left unmatched. CDR3 sequence: CAIEQGALSNQPQHF. The CDR3, as DNA: TGTGCCATCGAGCAGGGGGCCCTCAGCAATCAGCCCCAGCATTTT.

The chain links TRBV7-2 to TRBJ2-5, with 12 nucleotides matching TRBD2. CDR3 length equals 15 residues. V shed 5 bases and J 5 bases; nucleotides not matched to a gene: 6. CDR1 and CDR2 from the germline V gene are SGHTA and FQGNSA. CDR3 DNA: TGTGCCAGCAGCGCTAGCGGGAGGGCGACTGAGACCCAGTACTTC. This sequence encodes CASSASGRATETQYF.

The gene calls are TRBV5-1 and TRBJ1-3; D call uncertain. Germline V gene lookup returns CDR1 SGHRS and CDR2 YFSETQ. The CDR3 is 14 amino acids. Between the trimmed V and J ends, which lost 4 bases and 0 bases, there was a span of 8 bases. The CDR3 loop is CASSPRFSGNTIYF. DNA of the CDR3: TGCGCCAGCAGCCCTAGGTTCTCTGGAAACACCATATATTTT.

The chain carries TRBV18 and TRBJ1-4, with 8 bases lining up with TRBD1. The CDR3 runs to 14 residues. V was pared by 5 bases and J by 3 bases, with 2 bases of the junction left unmatched. The germline CDR1 and CDR2 sequences are KGHSH and LQKENI. In DNA, the CDR3 is TGTGCCAGCTCAGTGGACAGGGCTAATGAAAAACTGTTTTTT. Encoded protein: CASSVDRANEKLFF.

The sample holds one count of this clone. DNA of the CDR3: TGTGCCAGCAGCTTGTGGCTAGCGGGAGGCTACAACTCCTACGAGCAGTACTTC. Protein product: CASSLWLAGGYNSYEQYF. This chain uses TRBV5-8 with TRBJ2-7, with 11 bases that match TRBD2. CDR1 SGHTS and CDR2 YDEGEE come from the germline V gene. The CDR3 sequence is 18 residues long. The J segment lost 0 bases and the V segment lost 1 base, leaving 9 bases of the junction unmatched.

The V gene is TRBV5-1, the J gene TRBJ2-3; 12 positions match TRBD2. Germline-derived CDR1 and CDR2 are SGHRS and YFSETQ. The CDR3 sequence is 18 residues long. With 2 bases clipped from V and 0 bases from J, the junction kept 7 bases outside the gene matches. The CDR3 DNA reads as TGCGCCAGCAGCTTAAGACTAGCGGGGGCCACGAGCACAGATACGCAGTATTTT. This translates into CASSLRLAGATSTDTQYF.